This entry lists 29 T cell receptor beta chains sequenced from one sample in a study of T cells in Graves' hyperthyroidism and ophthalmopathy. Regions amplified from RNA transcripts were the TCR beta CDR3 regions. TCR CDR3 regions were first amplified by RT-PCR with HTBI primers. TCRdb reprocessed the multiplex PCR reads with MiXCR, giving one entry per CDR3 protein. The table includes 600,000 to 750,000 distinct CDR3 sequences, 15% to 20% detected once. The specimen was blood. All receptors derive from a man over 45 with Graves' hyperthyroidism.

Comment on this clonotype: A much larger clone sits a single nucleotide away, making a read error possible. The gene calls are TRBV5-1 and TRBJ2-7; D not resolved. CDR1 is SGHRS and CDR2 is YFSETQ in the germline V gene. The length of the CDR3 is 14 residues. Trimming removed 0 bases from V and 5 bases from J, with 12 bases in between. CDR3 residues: CASSLGSDSDEQYF. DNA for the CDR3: TGCGCCAGCAGCTTGGGATCCGACTCGGACGAGCAGTACTTC.

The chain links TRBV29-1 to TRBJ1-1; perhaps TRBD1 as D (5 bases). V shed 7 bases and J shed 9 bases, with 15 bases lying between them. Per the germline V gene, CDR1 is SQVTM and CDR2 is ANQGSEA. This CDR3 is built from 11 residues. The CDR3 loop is CSARDGPKAFF. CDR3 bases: TGCAGCGCCAGGGACGGCCCTAAAGCTTTCTTT.

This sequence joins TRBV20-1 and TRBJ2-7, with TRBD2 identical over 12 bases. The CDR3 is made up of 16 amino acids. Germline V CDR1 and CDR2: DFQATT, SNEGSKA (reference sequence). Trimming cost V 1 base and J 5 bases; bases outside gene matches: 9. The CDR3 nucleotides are TGCAGTGCTAGAGTACCCCTAGCGGGAGGGCCGGACGAGCAGTACTTC. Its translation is CSARVPLAGGPDEQYF.

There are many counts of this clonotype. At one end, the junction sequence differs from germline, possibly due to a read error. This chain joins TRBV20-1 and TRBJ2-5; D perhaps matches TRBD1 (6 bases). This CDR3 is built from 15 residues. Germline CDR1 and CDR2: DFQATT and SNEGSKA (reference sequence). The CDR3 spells CSARDRGQPREAQYF. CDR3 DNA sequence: TGCAGTGCTAGAGATAGAGGACAGCCAAGAGAGGCCCAGTACTTC.

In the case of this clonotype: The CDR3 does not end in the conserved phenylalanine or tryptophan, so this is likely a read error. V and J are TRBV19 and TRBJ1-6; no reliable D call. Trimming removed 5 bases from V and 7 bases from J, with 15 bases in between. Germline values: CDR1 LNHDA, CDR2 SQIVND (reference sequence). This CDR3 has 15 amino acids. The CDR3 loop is CASSRLQNVNSPLHL. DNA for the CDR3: TGTGCCAGTAGTCGCCTGCAGAATGTCAATTCACCCCTCCACTTG.

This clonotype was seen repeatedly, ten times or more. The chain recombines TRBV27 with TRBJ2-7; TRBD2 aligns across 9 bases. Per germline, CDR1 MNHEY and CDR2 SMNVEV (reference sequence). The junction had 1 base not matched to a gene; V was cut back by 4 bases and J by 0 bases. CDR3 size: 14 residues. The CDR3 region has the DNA TGTGCCAGCAGTTATAGCGGGAGCTCCTACGAGCAGTACTTC. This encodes CASSYSGSSYEQYF.

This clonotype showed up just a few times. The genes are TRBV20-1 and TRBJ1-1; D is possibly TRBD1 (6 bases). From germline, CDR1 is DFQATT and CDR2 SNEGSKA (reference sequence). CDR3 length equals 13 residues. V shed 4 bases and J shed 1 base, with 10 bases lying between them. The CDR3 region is CSATGVTNTEAFF. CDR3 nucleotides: TGCAGTGCTACAGGGGTGACGAACACTGAAGCTTTCTTT.

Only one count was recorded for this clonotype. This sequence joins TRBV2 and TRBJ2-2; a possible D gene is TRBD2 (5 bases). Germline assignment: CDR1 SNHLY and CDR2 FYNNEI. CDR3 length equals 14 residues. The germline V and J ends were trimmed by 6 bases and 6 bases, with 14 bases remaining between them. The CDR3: CASRGLGAPGELFF. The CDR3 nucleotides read TGTGCCAGCAGGGGCCTGGGAGCCCCCGGGGAGCTGTTTTTT.

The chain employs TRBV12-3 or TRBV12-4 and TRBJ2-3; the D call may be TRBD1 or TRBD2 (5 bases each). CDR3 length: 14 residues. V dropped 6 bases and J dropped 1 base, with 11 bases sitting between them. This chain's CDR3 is CASRVGGGTDTQYF. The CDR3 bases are TGTGCCAGCAGAGTTGGGGGAGGCACAGATACGCAGTATTTT.

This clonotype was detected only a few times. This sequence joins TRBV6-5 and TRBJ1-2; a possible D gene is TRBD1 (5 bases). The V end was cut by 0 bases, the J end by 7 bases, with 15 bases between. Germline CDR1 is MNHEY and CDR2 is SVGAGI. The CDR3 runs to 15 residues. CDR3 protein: CASSYSFGASSGYTF. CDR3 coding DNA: TGTGCCAGCAGTTACTCGTTCGGGGCTTCGAGTGGCTACACCTTC.

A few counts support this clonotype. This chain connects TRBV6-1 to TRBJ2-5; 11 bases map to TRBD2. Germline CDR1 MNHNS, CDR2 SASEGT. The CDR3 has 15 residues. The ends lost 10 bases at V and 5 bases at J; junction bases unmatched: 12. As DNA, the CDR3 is TGTGCCACCATACCCACTAGCGGGAGAAGCGAGACCCAGTACTTC. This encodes CATIPTSGRSETQYF.

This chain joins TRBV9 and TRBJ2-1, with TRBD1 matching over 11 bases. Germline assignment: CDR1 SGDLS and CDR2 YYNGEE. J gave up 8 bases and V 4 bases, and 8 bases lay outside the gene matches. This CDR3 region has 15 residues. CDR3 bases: TGTGCCAGCAGCCCGTGGGACAGGGGGAAGGATGAGCAGTTCTTC. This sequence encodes CASSPWDRGKDEQFF.

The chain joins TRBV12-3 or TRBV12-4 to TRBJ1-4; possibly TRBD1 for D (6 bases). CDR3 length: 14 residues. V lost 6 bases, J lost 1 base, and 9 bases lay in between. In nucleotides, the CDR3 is TGTGCCAGCAGGACGGGACAAACTAATGAAAAACTGTTTTTT. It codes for CASRTGQTNEKLFF.

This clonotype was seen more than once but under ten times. The CDR3 sequence is CASSVAGSNYEQYF. In nucleotides, the CDR3 is TGTGCCAGCAGCGTAGCGGGAAGCAATTACGAGCAGTACTTC. The chain links TRBV9 to TRBJ2-7, with a weak D call TRBD2 (5 bases). With 0 bases removed from V and 4 bases from J, the gap between germline ends came to 11 bases. The CDR3 runs to 14 residues. The germline V gene has CDR1 SGDLS and CDR2 YYNGEE.

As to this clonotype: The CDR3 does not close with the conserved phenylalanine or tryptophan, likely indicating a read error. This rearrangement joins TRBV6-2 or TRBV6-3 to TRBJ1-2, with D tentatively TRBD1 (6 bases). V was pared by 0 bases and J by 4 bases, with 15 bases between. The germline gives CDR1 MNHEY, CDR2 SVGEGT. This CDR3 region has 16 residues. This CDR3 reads CASSYSSSEGGYGYTL. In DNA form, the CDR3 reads TGTGCCAGCAGTTACTCGTCGTCAGAGGGGGGCTATGGCTACACCCTC.

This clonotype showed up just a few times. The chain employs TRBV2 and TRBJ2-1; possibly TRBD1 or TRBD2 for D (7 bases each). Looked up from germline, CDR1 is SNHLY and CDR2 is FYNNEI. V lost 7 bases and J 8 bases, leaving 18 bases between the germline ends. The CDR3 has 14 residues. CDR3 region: CASTFRRGGDEQFF. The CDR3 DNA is TGTGCCAGCACCTTCCGCAGGGGGGGTGATGAGCAGTTCTTC.

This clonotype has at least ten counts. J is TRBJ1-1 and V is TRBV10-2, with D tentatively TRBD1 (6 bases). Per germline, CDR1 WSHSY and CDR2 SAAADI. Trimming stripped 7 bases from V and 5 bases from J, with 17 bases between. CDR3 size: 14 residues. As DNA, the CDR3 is TGCGCCAGCAAGGAGGACAGTGTGTTGACTGAAGCTTTCTTT. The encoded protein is CASKEDSVLTEAFF.

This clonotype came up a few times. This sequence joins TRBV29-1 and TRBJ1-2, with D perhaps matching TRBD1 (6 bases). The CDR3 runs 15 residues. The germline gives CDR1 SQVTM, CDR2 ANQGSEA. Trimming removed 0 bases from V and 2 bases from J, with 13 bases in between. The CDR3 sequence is CSVEDRGRGNYGYTF. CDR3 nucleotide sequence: TGCAGCGTTGAAGATAGAGGCAGGGGAAACTATGGCTACACCTTC.

CDR3 amino acids: CASSGVVDQPQHF. CDR3 coding DNA: TGTGCCAGCAGCGGCGTAGTGGATCAGCCCCAGCATTTT. This sequence joins TRBV7-4 and TRBJ1-5; D ambiguous. The CDR3 covers 13 residues. V gave up 5 bases and J gave up 5 bases, with 10 bases separating them. The germline gives CDR1 SGHVT, CDR2 SQSDAQ.

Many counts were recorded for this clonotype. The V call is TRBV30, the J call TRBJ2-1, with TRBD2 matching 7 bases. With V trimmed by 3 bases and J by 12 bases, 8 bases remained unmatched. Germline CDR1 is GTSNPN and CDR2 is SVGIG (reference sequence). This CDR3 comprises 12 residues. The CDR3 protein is CAWRGPAGTQFF. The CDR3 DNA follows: TGTGCCTGGAGGGGGCCAGCGGGAACGCAGTTCTTC.

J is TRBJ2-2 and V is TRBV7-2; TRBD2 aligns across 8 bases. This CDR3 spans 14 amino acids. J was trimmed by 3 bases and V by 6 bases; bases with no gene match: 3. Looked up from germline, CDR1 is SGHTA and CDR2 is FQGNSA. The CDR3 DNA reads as TGTGCCAGCAGACGGGGGGGACACACCGGGGAGCTGTTTTTT. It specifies CASRRGGHTGELFF. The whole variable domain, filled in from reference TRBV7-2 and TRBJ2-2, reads GAGVSQSPSNKVTEKGKDVELRCDPISGHTALYWYRQSLGQGLEFLIYFQGNSAPDKSGLPSDRFSAERTGGSVSTLTIQRTQQEDSAVYLCASRRGGHTGELFFGEGSRLTVL.

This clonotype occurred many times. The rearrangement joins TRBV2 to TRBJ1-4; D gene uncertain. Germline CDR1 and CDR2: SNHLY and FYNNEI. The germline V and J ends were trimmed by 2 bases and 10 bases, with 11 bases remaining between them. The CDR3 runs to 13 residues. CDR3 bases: TGTGCCAGCAGTGAACCGGGTACGGGAAAACTGTTTTTT. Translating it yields CASSEPGTGKLFF.

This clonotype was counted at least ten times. CDR3 DNA sequence: TGTGCCAGCAGCTTTAGCTCGAGGTACACTGAAGCTTTCTTT. As protein: CASSFSSRYTEAFF. The J gene is TRBJ1-1, the V gene TRBV7-9; D is uncertain. V gave up 3 bases and J gave up 3 bases, with 11 bases separating them. The CDR3 has 14 amino acids. CDR1 is SEHNR, CDR2 FQNEAQ, per germline (reference sequence).

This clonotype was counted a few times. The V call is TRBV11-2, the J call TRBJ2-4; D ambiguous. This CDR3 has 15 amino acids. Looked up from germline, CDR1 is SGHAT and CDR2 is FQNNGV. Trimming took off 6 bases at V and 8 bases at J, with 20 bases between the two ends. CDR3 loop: CASSFPGPLGDIQYF. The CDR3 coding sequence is TGTGCCAGCAGTTTTCCGGGCCCACTTGGGGACATTCAGTACTTC.

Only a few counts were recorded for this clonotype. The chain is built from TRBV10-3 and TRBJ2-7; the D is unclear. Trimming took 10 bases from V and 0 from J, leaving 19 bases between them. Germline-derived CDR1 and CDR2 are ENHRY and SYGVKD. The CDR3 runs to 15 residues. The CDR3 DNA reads TGTGCCACCGGAGCGCCGCGGACGAGCTCCTACGAGCAGTACTTC. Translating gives CATGAPRTSSYEQYF.

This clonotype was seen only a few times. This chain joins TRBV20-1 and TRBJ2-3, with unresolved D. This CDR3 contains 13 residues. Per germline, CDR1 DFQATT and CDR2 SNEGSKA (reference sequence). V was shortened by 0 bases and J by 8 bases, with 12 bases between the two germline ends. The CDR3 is CSARETGRSTQYF. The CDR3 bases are TGCAGTGCTAGAGAAACCGGGCGGAGTACGCAGTATTTT.

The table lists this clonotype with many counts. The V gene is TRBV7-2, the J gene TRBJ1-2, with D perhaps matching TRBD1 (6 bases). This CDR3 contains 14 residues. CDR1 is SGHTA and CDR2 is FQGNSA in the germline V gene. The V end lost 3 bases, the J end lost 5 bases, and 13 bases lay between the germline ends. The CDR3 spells CASSFGGRGYGYTF. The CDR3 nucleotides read TGTGCCAGCAGCTTTGGGGGGCGAGGTTATGGCTACACCTTC. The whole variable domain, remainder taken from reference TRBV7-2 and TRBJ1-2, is GAGVSQSPSNKVTEKGKDVELRCDPISGHTALYWYRQSLGQGLEFLIYFQGNSAPDKSGLPSDRFSAERTGGSVSTLTIQRTQQEDSAVYLCASSFGGRGYGYTFGSGTRLTVV.

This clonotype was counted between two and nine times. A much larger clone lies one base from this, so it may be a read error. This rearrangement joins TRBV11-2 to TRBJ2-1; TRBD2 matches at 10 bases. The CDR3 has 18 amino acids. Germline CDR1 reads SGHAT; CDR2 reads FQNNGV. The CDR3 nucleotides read TGTGCCAGCAGGAAACTAGCGGGATCCCTGAGCTCCTACGATGAGCAGTTCTTC. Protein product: CASRKLAGSLSSYDEQFF.

The CDR3 bases are TGTGCCAGCAGACGACAGGGGGCGGACTATGGCTACACCTTC. Its protein product is CASRRQGADYGYTF. This chain uses TRBV6-1 with TRBJ1-2, with 10 bases lining up with TRBD1. The CDR3 loop spans 14 amino acids. V dropped 6 bases and J dropped 3; count of bases not matched to a gene: 4. Looked up from germline, CDR1 is MNHNS and CDR2 is SASEGT.